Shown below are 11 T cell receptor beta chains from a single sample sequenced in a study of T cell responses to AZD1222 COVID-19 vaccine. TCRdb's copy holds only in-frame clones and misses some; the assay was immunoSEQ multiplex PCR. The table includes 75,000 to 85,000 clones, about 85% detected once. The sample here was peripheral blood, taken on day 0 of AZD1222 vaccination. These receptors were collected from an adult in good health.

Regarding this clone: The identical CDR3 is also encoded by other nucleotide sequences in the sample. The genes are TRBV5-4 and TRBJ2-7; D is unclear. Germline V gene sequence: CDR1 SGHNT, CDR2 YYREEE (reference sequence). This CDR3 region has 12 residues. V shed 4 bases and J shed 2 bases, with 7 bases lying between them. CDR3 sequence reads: CASSLGTYEQYF. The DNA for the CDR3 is TGTGCCAGCAGCCTGGGTACCTACGAGCAGTACTTC.

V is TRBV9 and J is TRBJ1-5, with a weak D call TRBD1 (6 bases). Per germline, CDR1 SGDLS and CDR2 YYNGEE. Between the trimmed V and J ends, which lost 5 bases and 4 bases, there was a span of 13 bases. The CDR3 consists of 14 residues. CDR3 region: CASSAGTRNQPQHF. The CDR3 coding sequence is TGTGCCAGCAGTGCTGGGACAAGAAATCAGCCCCAGCATTTT.

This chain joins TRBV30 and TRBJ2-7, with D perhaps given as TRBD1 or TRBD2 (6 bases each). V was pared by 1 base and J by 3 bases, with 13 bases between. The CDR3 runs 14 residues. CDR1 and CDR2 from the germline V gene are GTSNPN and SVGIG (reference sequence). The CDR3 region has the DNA TGTGCCTGGAGTGACGGAGGGGGTATCTACGAGCAGTACTTC. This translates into CAWSDGGGIYEQYF.

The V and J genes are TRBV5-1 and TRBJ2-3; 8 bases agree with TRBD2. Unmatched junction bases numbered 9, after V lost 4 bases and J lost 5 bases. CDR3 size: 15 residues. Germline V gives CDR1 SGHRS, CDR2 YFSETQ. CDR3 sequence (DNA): TGCGCCAGCAGCGAGCAGCGGGAGTCGGTAGATACGCAGTATTTT. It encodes CASSEQRESVDTQYF. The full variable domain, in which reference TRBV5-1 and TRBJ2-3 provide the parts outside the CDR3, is KAGVTQTPRYLIKTRGQQVTLSCSPISGHRSVSWYQQTPGQGLQFLFEYFSETQRNKGNFPGRFSGRQFSNSRSEMNVSTLELGDSALYLCASSEQRESVDTQYFGPGTRLTVL.

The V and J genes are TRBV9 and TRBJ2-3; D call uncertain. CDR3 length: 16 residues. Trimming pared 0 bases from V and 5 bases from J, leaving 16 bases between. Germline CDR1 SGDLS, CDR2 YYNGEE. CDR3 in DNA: TGTGCCAGCAGCGTAGGGGCAGTGAATTCAGGAGATACGCAGTATTTT. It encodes CASSVGAVNSGDTQYF.

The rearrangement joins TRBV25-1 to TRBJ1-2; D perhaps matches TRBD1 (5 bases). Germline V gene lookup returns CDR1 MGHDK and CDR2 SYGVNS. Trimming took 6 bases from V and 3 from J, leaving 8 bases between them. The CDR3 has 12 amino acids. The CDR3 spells CASSQGDYGYTF. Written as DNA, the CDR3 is TGTGCCAGCAGCCAGGGAGACTATGGCTACACCTTC.

The CDR3 nucleotides read TGTGCCAGCAGCTCAGGGGGCGGGAGCAATCAGCCCCAGCATTTT. It codes for CASSSGGGSNQPQHF. The rearrangement uses TRBV6-5 and TRBJ1-5, with TRBD1 matching 8 bases. The germline V gene has CDR1 MNHEY and CDR2 SVGAGI. V lost 6 bases, J lost 1 base, and 5 bases stayed unmatched. There are 15 residues in the CDR3.

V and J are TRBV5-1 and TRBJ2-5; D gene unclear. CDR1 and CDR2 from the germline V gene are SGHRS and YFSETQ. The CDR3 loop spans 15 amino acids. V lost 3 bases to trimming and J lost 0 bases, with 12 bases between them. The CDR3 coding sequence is TGCGCCAGCAGCTACCCAATTCAGAACCAAGAGACCCAGTACTTC. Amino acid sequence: CASSYPIQNQETQYF.

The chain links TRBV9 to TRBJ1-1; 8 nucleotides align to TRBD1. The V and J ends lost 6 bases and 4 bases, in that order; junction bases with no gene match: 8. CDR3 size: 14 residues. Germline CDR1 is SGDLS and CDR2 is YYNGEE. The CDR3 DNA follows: TGTGCCAGCAACGAGGGACAGGAAGGCACTGAAGCTTTCTTT. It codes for CASNEGQEGTEAFF.

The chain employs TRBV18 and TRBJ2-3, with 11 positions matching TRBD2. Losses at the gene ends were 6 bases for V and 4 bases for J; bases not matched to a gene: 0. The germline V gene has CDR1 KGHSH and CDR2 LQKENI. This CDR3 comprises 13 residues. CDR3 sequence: CASSSGRADTQYF. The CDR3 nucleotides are TGTGCCAGCTCTAGCGGGAGGGCAGATACGCAGTATTTT.

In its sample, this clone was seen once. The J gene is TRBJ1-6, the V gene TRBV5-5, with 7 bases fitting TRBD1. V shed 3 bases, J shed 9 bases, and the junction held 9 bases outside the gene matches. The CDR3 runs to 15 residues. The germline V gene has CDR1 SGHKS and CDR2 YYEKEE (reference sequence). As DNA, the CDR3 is TGTGCCAGCAGCTCCAGACAGGGCGGAACTTCACCCCTCCACTTT. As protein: CASSSRQGGTSPLHF.